This entry features one T cell receptor (beta chain) sequence. The data were taken from a study of technical replicates of blood from a few donors. TCRdb's table, derived via immunoSEQ multiplex PCR, lists solely in-frame clones and lacks some. This sample yields tens of thousands of clones, of which approximately 89% are seen a single time; around 4.6% belongs to the top ten. V was trimmed by 1 base and J by 13 bases, leaving 12 bases between them. Germline CDR1 SGHRS, CDR2 YFSETQ. CDR3 length: 13 amino acids. This rearrangement joins TRBV5-1 to TRBJ2-6; a weak D match, TRBD1 (5 bases). The sequence came from a human donor in good health. Some clones in this sample may be carry-over from other donors' samples. The sample was PBMCs. CDR3 loop: CASSLISRDVLTF. For the CDR3, the DNA is TGCGCCAGCAGCTTGATCAGCAGGGATGTCCTGACTTTC.